This entry features one T cell receptor beta chain sequence. This sample is part of a study of blood T cell repertoires in COVID-19. The wider study: COVID-19 samples collected from the United States, Italy and Spain covered acute and convalescent phases.

Germline V lookup: CDR1 LGHDT, CDR2 YNNKEL (reference sequence). The CDR3 contains 17 residues. Trimming took off 1 base at V and 1 base at J, with 15 bases between the two ends. Produced via immunoSEQ multiplex PCR; TCRdb's table is partial and in-frame only. The table shows roughly 250,000 clones, with about 90% occurring only once. The chain couples TRBV3-1 (or the pseudogene TRBV3-2) to TRBJ2-3, with D possibly matching TRBD2 (6 bases). The sequenced sample was peripheral blood. This sequence originates from a woman aged 40-49 years with acute or convalescent COVID-19. CDR3 nucleotides: TGTGCCAGCAGCCAAGTAGGGCGGGGAGTGGGCACAGATACGCAGTATTTT. Translation gives CASSQVGRGVGTDTQYF.